The following is a T cell receptor (beta chain) sequence with its context. This clonotype was recorded many times. The target of this receptor is not known. Per-base quality was not reported, and no clone a single base away is much larger than it. This sample was included in a study of early T cells in non-severe SARS-CoV-2 infection (dated by TCRdb to the early 2020s). About the full investigation: Because TCR sequencing relied on bulk RNA taken from unsorted whole blood, pairing of alpha and beta chains was not possible. General study outcomes and caveats: VDJdb matching was skewed toward anti-spike CD8 responses and likely underestimated virus-specific expansions, missing private and CD4 specificities.

To prepare the library, 5' RACE was applied. The data were produced on a NextSeq 500. The TCR library protocol attached unique molecular identifiers to individual cDNA molecules to correct for sequencing error and PCR bias. Both TCR alpha and beta chains were sequenced, and tight co-correlation was observed between alpha and beta sequence abundances in each sample. On the authors' methods: Decombinator V4 was used to annotate the V gene, J gene and CDR3 of the TCR sequences. TCRs were defined as expanded if a significant change between any two time points was detected under a Poisson model with p below 0.0001. TCR abundances were normalised to the total number of TCRs sequenced per sample and were expressed as counts per million. MAIT TCRs were defined by TRAV1-2 paired with TRAJ12, TRAJ20 or TRAJ33, and iNKT TCRs by TRAV10 paired with TRAJ18. A search of VDJdb, accessed on 1 November 2021, was run for TCRs annotated to CMV, EBV and SARS-CoV-2, with TCRs annotated for multiple antigens excluded. TCRdb reprocessed the public reads (quality trimming at Q25 with fastp, clone calling with MiXCR) and kept in-frame beta chains. CDR3 protein sequences are deduplicated, and each keeps its most common genes and DNA. What appears here as the V and J calls and clone size reflects TCRdb's work, not the paper's. The sample table holds tens of thousands of distinct CDR3 sequences, of which more than 4.5% were seen once. Less than 8.5% of the sample comes from the top ten.

The CDR3 sequence holds 13 residues, the cysteine and phenylalanine included. Only the CDR3 DNA stays, 39 bases, in frame from base 1. Between the V and J ends, shortened by 4 bases and 8 bases respectively, the junction contains 11 bases. CDR1 and CDR2 are read off the germline V gene as SGHDN and FVKESK. A case-control design nested within a healthcare worker cohort in London, UK, was used, with weekly nasopharyngeal swab PCR tests and blood sampling performed. Healthcare workers were enrolled in the week of the UK lockdown, from 23 to 31 March 2020, and were followed every week for up to roughly 16 weeks.

The chain is encoded by TRBV14 joined to TRBJ1-4; the D segment cannot be called with confidence. Input material: whole blood. This receptor was taken from an adult who was a healthcare worker with PCR-confirmed SARS-CoV-2 infection or an uninfected control (not recorded which). The sequenced DNA is TGTGCCAGCAGCCCAGCAATAGGGGAAAAACTGTTTTTT. The translation is CASSPAIGEKLFF.